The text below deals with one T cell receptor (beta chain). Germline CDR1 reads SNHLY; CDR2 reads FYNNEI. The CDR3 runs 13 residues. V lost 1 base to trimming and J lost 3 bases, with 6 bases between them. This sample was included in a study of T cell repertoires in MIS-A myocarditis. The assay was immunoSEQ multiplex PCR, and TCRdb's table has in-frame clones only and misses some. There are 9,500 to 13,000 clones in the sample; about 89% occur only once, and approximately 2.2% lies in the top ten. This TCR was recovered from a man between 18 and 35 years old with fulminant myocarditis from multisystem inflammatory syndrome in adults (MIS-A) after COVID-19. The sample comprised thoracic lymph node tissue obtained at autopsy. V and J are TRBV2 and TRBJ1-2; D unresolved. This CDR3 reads CASSEDEYYGYTF. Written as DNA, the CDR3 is TGTGCCAGCAGTGAAGATGAGTACTATGGCTACACCTTC.